These T cell receptor beta chains were read from a single sample in a study of blood T cell repertoires in COVID-19. Libraries were prepared by immunoSEQ multiplex PCR; TCRdb keeps only in-frame clonotypes and omits some of them. The profile shows some 200,000 clones, around 83% of them singletons. The sample comprised peripheral blood. These receptors all come from a human donor in a cohort sampled during active COVID-19. Both conserved end residues are part of each CDR3. The D gene is left open where the match is weak. The listing skips clone size in some rows; elsewhere it reads once, few, many or a size class.

size	V	D	J	DNA	CDR3
NA	TRBV25-1	NA	TRBJ2-2	TGTGCCAGCAGTGGACTCTCTAGGGGCATCGGGGAGCTGTTTTTT	CASSGLSRGIGELFF
NA	TRBV6-1	NA	TRBJ2-1	TGTGCCAGCAGTGAAATGGCGGCCTCCAATGAGCAGTTCTTC	CASSEMAASNEQFF
NA	TRBV9	NA	TRBJ2-7	TGTGCCAGCAGCGTAGCCGGGACACCAACCTACGAGCAGTACTTC	CASSVAGTPTYEQYF
NA	TRBV6-5	TRBD1	TRBJ2-3	TGTGCCAGCAGATCAGACAGGGAGAACACAGATACGCAGTATTTT	CASRSDRENTDTQYF
few	TRBV15	NA	TRBJ2-7	TGTGCCACCAGCAGAGATAAAGGGGTCGAGCAGTACTTC	CATSRDKGVEQYF
NA	TRBV19	NA	TRBJ2-1	TGTGCCAGTAGTACCACAGGTTACTCCTACAATGAGCAGTTCTTC	CASSTTGYSYNEQFF
NA	TRBV5-1	TRBD2	TRBJ2-1	TGCGCCAGCAGCTTTAGCGGGAGTTCTGTTGAGCAGTTCTTC	CASSFSGSSVEQFF
NA	TRBV7-2	NA	TRBJ1-2	TGTGCCAGCAGCCTACTCATGGAGACCGTGGGCGGGGGCTACACCTTC	CASSLLMETVGGGYTF
NA	TRBV4-1	TRBD2	TRBJ2-6	TGCGCCAGCAGGCTAGCGGAGGCCGGAGCCAACGTCCTGACTTTC	CASRLAEAGANVLTF
NA	TRBV25-1	NA	TRBJ1-1	TGTGCCAGCCTCCCCGCGGGGATGTCCACTGAAGCTTTCTTT	CASLPAGMSTEAFF
NA	TRBV7-9	NA	TRBJ1-1	TGTGCCGGCTCCCGAGGGAAGAACACTGAAGCTTTCTTT	CAGSRGKNTEAFF
NA	TRBV18	TRBD1	TRBJ2-2	TGTGCCAGCTCACCATCCAGGGGGCCCTCGAACACCGGGGAGCTGTTTTTT	CASSPSRGPSNTGELFF
NA	TRBV6-4	TRBD2	TRBJ2-1	TGTGCCAGCAGTGAACGGACTAGCGGGAGGGCCTACAATGAGCAGTTCTTC	CASSERTSGRAYNEQFF
NA	TRBV10-3	TRBD1	TRBJ2-2	TGTGCCATCATGCCAGGGGGGAACACCGGGGAGCTGTTTTTT	CAIMPGGNTGELFF
NA	TRBV24-1	NA	TRBJ2-7	TGTGCCCCGACCGCTCGAGCGGAGAGCTCCTACGAGCAGTACTTC	CAPTARAESSYEQYF
NA	TRBV5-8	TRBD1	TRBJ2-7	TGTGCCAGCAGCCCGGGGACAGGCGAGCAGTACTTC	CASSPGTGEQYF
NA	TRBV6-5	TRBD2	TRBJ2-3	TGTGCCAGCAGTTACAGGGCGGGAGGGCCCTCAGATACGCAGTATTTT	CASSYRAGGPSDTQYF